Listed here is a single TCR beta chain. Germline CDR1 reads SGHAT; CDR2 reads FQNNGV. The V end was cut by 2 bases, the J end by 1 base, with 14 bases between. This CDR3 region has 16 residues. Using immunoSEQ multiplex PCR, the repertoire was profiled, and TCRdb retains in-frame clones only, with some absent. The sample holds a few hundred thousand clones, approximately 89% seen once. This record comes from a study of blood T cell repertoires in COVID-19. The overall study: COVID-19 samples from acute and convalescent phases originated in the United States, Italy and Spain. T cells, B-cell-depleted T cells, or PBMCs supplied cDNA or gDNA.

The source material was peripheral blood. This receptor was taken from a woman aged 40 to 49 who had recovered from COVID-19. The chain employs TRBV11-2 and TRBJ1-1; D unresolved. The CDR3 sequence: CASSLIPGLRNTEAFF. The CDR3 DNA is TGTGCCAGCAGCTTAATACCGGGATTACGGAACACTGAAGCTTTCTTT. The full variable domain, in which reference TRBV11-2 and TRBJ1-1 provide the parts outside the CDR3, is EAGVAQSPRYKIIEKRQSVAFWCNPISGHATLYWYQQILGQGPKLLIQFQNNGVVDDSQLPKDRFSAERLKGVDSTLKIQPAKLEDSAVYLCASSLIPGLRNTEAFFGQGTRLTVV.